Below are 17 T cell receptor beta chains sequenced from a single sample in a study of cytomegalovirus exposure and HLA in healthy donors. Only in-frame clones appear in the TCRdb table, and some are missing; sequencing was by immunoSEQ multiplex PCR. Of approximately 270,000 clones in the sample, roughly 89% were seen once. The sequenced material came from PBMCs. These receptors were collected from a woman under 30 in good health and CMV-seronegative.

The V call is TRBV6-5, the J call TRBJ2-7; D is perhaps TRBD2 (5 bases). V dropped 7 bases and J dropped 6 bases, with 13 bases sitting between them. This CDR3 spans 12 amino acids. Germline V gene sequence: CDR1 MNHEY, CDR2 SVGAGI. CDR3 nucleotide sequence: TGTGCCAGCACCAAGGGAGCATCCGAGCAGTACTTC. The encoded protein is CASTKGASEQYF.

The chain links TRBV5-1 to TRBJ2-1; 9 bases agree with TRBD2. Germline assignment: CDR1 SGHRS and CDR2 YFSETQ. The J segment lost 6 bases and the V segment lost 1 base, leaving 8 bases of the junction unmatched. This CDR3 has 16 amino acids. For the CDR3, the DNA is TGCGCCAGCAGCTTGACGTTGCGGGGGGGCCTCAATGAGCAGTTCTTC. This encodes CASSLTLRGGLNEQFF.

This clone appeared a single time. The genes are TRBV6-5 and TRBJ2-1, with 7 nucleotides matching TRBD2. Per germline, CDR1 MNHEY and CDR2 SVGAGI. V gave up 2 bases and J gave up 0 bases; unmatched junction bases: 4. The CDR3 contains 16 residues. DNA for the CDR3: TGTGCCAGCAGTTACGGGCTAGCGGCCTCCTACAATGAGCAGTTCTTC. Protein sequence: CASSYGLAASYNEQFF.

The J gene is TRBJ1-4, the V gene TRBV28; D remains ambiguous. The CDR3 has 15 residues. Germline CDR1 MDHEN, CDR2 SYDVKM. Trimming pared 2 bases from V and 6 bases from J, leaving 13 bases between. The CDR3 loop is CASSLIGESDEKLFF. In nucleotides, the CDR3 is TGTGCCAGCAGTTTAATCGGGGAGTCGGATGAAAAACTGTTTTTT.

V gene TRBV5-1 combines with J gene TRBJ2-7; 10 bases agree with TRBD2. Germline V gives CDR1 SGHRS, CDR2 YFSETQ. The CDR3 is 18 amino acids. V shed 2 bases, J shed 2 bases, and the junction held 13 bases outside the gene matches. The CDR3 loop is CASSFPAGGPRDPYEQYF. The CDR3 nucleotides are TGCGCCAGCAGCTTTCCAGCGGGGGGGCCCCGAGATCCCTACGAGCAGTACTTC.

The V and J genes are TRBV29-1 and TRBJ2-7, with D possibly being TRBD2 (6 bases). Germline V lookup: CDR1 SQVTM, CDR2 ANQGSEA. This CDR3 is 13 amino acids long. V gave up 8 bases and J gave up 0 bases, with 14 bases separating them. Here the CDR3 DNA reads TGCAGCATTTCTAGCGTGAACTCCTACGAGCAGTACTTC. Its translation is CSISSVNSYEQYF.

This sequence joins TRBV27 and TRBJ2-1, with D perhaps TRBD2 (7 bases). Trimming left V 11 bases short and J 4 bases short, with 18 bases between. This CDR3 comprises 14 residues. The V gene's germline CDR1 is MNHEY and CDR2 SMNVEV (reference sequence). The CDR3 region has the DNA TGTGCCGTGGGGGGGGGCCTCCTTTACAATGAGCAGTTCTTC. As protein: CAVGGGLLYNEQFF.

The gene calls are TRBV7-2 and TRBJ1-4, with 7 bases that match TRBD1. Losses at the gene ends were 4 bases for V and 5 bases for J; bases not matched to a gene: 4. Germline V CDR1 and CDR2: SGHTA, FQGNSA. This CDR3 spans 14 amino acids. Here the CDR3 reads CASSYGTANEKLFF. The CDR3 DNA follows: TGTGCCAGCAGCTACGGGACAGCCAATGAAAAACTGTTTTTT.

The chain is built from TRBV29-1 and TRBJ2-5; D unclear. Deletions cut 6 bases from V and 4 bases from J, with 15 bases between. The CDR3 covers 13 residues. The V gene's germline CDR1 is SQVTM and CDR2 ANQGSEA. The CDR3 DNA is TGCAGCGTAGAGAACGAGGCTGGAGAGACCCAGTACTTC. Its translation: CSVENEAGETQYF.

The chain couples TRBV6-6 to TRBJ2-1; D might be TRBD1 (6 bases). Trimming shortened V by 0 bases and J by 2 bases, and 8 bases separated the two germline ends. CDR1 and CDR2 from the germline V gene are MNHNY and SVGAGI (reference sequence). The CDR3 spans 15 residues. This CDR3 reads CASSYSRTAYNEQFF. Written as DNA, the CDR3 is TGTGCCAGCAGTTACTCGAGGACAGCCTACAATGAGCAGTTCTTC.

The chain uses TRBV9 and TRBJ2-1; TRBD2 might be the D (6 bases). From germline, CDR1 is SGDLS and CDR2 YYNGEE. With 1 base removed from V and 8 bases from J, the gap between germline ends came to 10 bases. This CDR3 spans 13 amino acids. This CDR3 is CASSVSTRHEQFF. For the CDR3, the DNA is TGTGCCAGCAGCGTATCGACTAGGCATGAGCAGTTCTTC.

The genes are TRBV28 and TRBJ1-1, with 7 bases identical to TRBD1. Germline values: CDR1 MDHEN, CDR2 SYDVKM. The J segment lost 0 bases and the V segment lost 6 bases, leaving 7 bases of the junction unmatched. This CDR3 has 15 amino acids. The CDR3 here is CASSADRAMNTEAFF. CDR3 in DNA: TGTGCCAGCAGCGCCGACAGGGCGATGAACACTGAAGCTTTCTTT.

The V call is TRBV5-1, the J call TRBJ1-3; TRBD1 agrees at 7 bases. Germline trimming cut 3 bases from V and 4 bases from J; bases unmatched to any gene: 4. This CDR3 comprises 14 residues. In germline, CDR1 is SGHRS, CDR2 YFSETQ. CDR3 region: CASSWDSLGNTIYF. In DNA form, the CDR3 reads TGCGCCAGCAGCTGGGACAGTTTGGGAAACACCATATATTTT.

DNA for the CDR3: TGCGCCAGCAGCCTGGATAGCGCCGGGGAGAACACTGAAGCTTTCTTT. Its translation is CASSLDSAGENTEAFF. The chain recombines TRBV5-1 with TRBJ1-1; D is unclear. The CDR3 is 16 residues long. V shed 4 bases and J shed 1 base, with 17 bases lying between them. Per germline, CDR1 SGHRS and CDR2 YFSETQ.

A single count supports this clone. The chain uses TRBV6-5 and TRBJ2-5; 8 bases map to TRBD1. The CDR3 spans 16 residues. Trimming removed 4 bases from V and 0 bases from J; junction bases left unmatched: 7. Germline lookup yields CDR1 MNHEY and CDR2 SVGAGI. CDR3 amino acids: CASSLWTGSYQETQYF. The CDR3 DNA reads as TGTGCCAGCAGTTTATGGACAGGGAGCTACCAAGAGACCCAGTACTTC.

In regard to this clone: Mismatch with germline at one junction end may stem from a read error. The chain links TRBV27 to TRBJ2-7; TRBD1 aligns across 9 bases. Germline lookup yields CDR1 MNHEY and CDR2 SMNVEV (reference sequence). This CDR3 comprises 18 residues. CDR3 sequence: CAGSLSPLYRGRVHEQYF. For the CDR3, the DNA is TGTGCCGGCAGTTTATCGCCCCTGTACAGGGGGCGGGTCCACGAGCAGTACTTC.

V usage is TRBV14 and J usage is TRBJ2-5; weak D call: TRBD1 (5 bases). Trimming pared 3 bases from V and 3 bases from J, leaving 11 bases between. CDR1 and CDR2 from the germline V gene are SGHDN and FVKESK. The CDR3 totals 14 residues. The CDR3 loop reads CASSHLTAKETQYF. The CDR3 DNA reads TGTGCCAGCAGCCACCTGACAGCGAAAGAGACCCAGTACTTC.